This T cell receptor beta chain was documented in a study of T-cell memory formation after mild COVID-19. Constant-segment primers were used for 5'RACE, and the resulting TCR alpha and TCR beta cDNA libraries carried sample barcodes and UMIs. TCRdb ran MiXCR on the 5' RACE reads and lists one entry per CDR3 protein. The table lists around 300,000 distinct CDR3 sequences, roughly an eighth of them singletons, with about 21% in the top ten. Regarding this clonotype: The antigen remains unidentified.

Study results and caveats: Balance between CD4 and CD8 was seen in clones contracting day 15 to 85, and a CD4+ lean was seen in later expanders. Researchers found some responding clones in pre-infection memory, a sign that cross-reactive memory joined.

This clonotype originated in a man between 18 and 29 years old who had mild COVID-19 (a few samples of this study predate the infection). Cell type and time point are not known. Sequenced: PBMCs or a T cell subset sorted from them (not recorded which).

The CDR3 here is CSVQGRFTDTQYF. CDR3 coding DNA: TGCAGCGTCCAAGGCAGGTTCACAGATACGCAGTATTTT. The genes are TRBV29-1 and TRBJ2-3; the D is unclear. The CDR3 consists of 13 residues. The V end lost 6 bases, the J end lost 2 bases, and 12 bases lay between the germline ends. The germline gives CDR1 SQVTM, CDR2 ANQGSEA.